This T cell receptor (beta chain) came from a study of blood T cell repertoires in COVID-19. Background on the study: From the United States, Italy and Spain came samples of acute and convalescent COVID-19. T cells, B-cell-depleted T cells, or PBMCs provided the cDNA or gDNA that served as material.

Termini included, the CDR3 measures 10 amino acids. CDR1 is SGDLS and CDR2 is YYNGEE in the germline V gene. In the authors' workflow: Scientists estimated how many nucleated cells there were by amplifying reference gene primers. Some clones are missing from TCRdb's copy, which holds only in-frame ones; the method was immunoSEQ multiplex PCR. V, J and clone size are those of that table, while D and trimming were read from the DNA. The table has around 74,000 clones, roughly 89% seen once; the top ten hold approximately 4.4%. As for this clone: Since the CDR3 does not end with the conserved phenylalanine or tryptophan, this likely comes from a read error. No DNA is shown, since the ends of the CDR3 on it are uncertain; the CDR3 is the one TCRdb lists.

This clonotype was sampled from a man in his forties or fifties with active COVID-19. V usage is TRBV9 and J usage is TRBJ1-1; the table assigns TRBD1, which was not confirmed against the DNA. Sequencing was performed on peripheral blood. The chain's CDR3 is CASSVAPGAE.